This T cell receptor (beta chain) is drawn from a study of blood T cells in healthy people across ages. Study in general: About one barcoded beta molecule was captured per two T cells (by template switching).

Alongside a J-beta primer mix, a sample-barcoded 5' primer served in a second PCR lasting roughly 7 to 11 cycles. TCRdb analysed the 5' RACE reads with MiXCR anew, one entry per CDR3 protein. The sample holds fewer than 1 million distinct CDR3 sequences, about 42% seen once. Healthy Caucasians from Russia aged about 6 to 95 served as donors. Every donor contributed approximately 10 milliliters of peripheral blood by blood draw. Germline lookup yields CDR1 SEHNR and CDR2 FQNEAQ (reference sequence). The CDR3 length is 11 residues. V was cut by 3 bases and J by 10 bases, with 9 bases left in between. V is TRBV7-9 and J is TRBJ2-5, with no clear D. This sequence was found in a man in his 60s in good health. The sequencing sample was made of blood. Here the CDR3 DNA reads TGTGCCAGCAGCTTCCGTTGGGACCAGTACTTC. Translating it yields CASSFRWDQYF.